This T cell receptor beta chain was sequenced for a study of blood T cell repertoires in COVID-19. Participants came from some 23 US areas, aged roughly 18 to 89 years. For recovered donors of Cohort 3, there were two negative PCRs, clearance, or symptom resolution. As processed by the authors: Estimation of nucleated cell counts was performed using reference gene primer amplification. Libraries were prepared by immunoSEQ multiplex PCR; TCRdb keeps only in-frame clonotypes and omits some of them. The DNA was the basis for D and trimming; V, J and clone size are from that table. The table lists about 210,000 clones, over 80% of them singletons. The receptor comes from a man younger than 40 who had recovered from COVID-19. What was sequenced was PBMCs or T cells enriched from blood (not recorded which).

CDR3 amino acids: CASRNRAGSSYNEQFF. CDR3 coding DNA: TGCGCCAGCAGGAACCGGGCGGGGTCCTCCTACAATGAGCAGTTCTTC. J is TRBJ2-1 and V is TRBV10-2, with D perhaps TRBD2 (6 bases). With 6 bases removed from V and 0 bases from J, the gap between germline ends came to 15 bases. CDR3 length equals 16 residues. Germline V CDR1 and CDR2: WSHSY, SAAADI.